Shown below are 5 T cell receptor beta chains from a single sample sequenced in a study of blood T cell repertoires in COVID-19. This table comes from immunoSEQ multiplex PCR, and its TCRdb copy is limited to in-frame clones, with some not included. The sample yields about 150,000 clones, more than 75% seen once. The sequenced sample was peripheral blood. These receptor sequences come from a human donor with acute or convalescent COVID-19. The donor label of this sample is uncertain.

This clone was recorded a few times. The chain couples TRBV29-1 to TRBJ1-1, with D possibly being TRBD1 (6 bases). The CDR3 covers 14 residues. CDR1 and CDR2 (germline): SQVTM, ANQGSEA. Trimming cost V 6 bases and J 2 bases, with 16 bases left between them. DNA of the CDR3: TGCAGCGTGGCCCCGGGCAGGGGAAACACTGAAGCTTTCTTT. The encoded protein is CSVAPGRGNTEAFF.

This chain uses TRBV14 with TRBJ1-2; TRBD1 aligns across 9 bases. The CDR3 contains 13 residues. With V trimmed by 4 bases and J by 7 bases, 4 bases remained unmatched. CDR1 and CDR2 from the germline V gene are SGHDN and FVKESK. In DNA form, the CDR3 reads TGTGCCAGCAGCCCGGACAGGGGTGGTGGCTACACCTTC. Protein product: CASSPDRGGGYTF.

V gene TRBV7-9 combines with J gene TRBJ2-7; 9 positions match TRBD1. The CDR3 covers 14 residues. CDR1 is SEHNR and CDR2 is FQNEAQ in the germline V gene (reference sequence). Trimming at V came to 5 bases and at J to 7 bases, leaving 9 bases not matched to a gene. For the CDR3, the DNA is TGTGCCAGCAGCGTCGGGACAGGGAGGGGGGAGCAGTACTTC. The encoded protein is CASSVGTGRGEQYF.

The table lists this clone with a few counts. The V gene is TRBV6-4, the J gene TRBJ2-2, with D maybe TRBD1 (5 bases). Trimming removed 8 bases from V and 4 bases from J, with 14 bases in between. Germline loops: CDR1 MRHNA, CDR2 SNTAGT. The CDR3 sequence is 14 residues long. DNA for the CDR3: TGTGCCAGCGGTCCTAGTAGGGGCACCGGGGAGCTGTTTTTT. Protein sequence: CASGPSRGTGELFF.

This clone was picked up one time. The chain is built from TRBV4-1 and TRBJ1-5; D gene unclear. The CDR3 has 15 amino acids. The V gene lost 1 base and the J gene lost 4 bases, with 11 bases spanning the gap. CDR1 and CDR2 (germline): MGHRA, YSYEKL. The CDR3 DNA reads TGCGCCAGCAGCCAAGCGGGAGGAGGGAATCAGCCCCAGCATTTT. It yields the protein CASSQAGGGNQPQHF.